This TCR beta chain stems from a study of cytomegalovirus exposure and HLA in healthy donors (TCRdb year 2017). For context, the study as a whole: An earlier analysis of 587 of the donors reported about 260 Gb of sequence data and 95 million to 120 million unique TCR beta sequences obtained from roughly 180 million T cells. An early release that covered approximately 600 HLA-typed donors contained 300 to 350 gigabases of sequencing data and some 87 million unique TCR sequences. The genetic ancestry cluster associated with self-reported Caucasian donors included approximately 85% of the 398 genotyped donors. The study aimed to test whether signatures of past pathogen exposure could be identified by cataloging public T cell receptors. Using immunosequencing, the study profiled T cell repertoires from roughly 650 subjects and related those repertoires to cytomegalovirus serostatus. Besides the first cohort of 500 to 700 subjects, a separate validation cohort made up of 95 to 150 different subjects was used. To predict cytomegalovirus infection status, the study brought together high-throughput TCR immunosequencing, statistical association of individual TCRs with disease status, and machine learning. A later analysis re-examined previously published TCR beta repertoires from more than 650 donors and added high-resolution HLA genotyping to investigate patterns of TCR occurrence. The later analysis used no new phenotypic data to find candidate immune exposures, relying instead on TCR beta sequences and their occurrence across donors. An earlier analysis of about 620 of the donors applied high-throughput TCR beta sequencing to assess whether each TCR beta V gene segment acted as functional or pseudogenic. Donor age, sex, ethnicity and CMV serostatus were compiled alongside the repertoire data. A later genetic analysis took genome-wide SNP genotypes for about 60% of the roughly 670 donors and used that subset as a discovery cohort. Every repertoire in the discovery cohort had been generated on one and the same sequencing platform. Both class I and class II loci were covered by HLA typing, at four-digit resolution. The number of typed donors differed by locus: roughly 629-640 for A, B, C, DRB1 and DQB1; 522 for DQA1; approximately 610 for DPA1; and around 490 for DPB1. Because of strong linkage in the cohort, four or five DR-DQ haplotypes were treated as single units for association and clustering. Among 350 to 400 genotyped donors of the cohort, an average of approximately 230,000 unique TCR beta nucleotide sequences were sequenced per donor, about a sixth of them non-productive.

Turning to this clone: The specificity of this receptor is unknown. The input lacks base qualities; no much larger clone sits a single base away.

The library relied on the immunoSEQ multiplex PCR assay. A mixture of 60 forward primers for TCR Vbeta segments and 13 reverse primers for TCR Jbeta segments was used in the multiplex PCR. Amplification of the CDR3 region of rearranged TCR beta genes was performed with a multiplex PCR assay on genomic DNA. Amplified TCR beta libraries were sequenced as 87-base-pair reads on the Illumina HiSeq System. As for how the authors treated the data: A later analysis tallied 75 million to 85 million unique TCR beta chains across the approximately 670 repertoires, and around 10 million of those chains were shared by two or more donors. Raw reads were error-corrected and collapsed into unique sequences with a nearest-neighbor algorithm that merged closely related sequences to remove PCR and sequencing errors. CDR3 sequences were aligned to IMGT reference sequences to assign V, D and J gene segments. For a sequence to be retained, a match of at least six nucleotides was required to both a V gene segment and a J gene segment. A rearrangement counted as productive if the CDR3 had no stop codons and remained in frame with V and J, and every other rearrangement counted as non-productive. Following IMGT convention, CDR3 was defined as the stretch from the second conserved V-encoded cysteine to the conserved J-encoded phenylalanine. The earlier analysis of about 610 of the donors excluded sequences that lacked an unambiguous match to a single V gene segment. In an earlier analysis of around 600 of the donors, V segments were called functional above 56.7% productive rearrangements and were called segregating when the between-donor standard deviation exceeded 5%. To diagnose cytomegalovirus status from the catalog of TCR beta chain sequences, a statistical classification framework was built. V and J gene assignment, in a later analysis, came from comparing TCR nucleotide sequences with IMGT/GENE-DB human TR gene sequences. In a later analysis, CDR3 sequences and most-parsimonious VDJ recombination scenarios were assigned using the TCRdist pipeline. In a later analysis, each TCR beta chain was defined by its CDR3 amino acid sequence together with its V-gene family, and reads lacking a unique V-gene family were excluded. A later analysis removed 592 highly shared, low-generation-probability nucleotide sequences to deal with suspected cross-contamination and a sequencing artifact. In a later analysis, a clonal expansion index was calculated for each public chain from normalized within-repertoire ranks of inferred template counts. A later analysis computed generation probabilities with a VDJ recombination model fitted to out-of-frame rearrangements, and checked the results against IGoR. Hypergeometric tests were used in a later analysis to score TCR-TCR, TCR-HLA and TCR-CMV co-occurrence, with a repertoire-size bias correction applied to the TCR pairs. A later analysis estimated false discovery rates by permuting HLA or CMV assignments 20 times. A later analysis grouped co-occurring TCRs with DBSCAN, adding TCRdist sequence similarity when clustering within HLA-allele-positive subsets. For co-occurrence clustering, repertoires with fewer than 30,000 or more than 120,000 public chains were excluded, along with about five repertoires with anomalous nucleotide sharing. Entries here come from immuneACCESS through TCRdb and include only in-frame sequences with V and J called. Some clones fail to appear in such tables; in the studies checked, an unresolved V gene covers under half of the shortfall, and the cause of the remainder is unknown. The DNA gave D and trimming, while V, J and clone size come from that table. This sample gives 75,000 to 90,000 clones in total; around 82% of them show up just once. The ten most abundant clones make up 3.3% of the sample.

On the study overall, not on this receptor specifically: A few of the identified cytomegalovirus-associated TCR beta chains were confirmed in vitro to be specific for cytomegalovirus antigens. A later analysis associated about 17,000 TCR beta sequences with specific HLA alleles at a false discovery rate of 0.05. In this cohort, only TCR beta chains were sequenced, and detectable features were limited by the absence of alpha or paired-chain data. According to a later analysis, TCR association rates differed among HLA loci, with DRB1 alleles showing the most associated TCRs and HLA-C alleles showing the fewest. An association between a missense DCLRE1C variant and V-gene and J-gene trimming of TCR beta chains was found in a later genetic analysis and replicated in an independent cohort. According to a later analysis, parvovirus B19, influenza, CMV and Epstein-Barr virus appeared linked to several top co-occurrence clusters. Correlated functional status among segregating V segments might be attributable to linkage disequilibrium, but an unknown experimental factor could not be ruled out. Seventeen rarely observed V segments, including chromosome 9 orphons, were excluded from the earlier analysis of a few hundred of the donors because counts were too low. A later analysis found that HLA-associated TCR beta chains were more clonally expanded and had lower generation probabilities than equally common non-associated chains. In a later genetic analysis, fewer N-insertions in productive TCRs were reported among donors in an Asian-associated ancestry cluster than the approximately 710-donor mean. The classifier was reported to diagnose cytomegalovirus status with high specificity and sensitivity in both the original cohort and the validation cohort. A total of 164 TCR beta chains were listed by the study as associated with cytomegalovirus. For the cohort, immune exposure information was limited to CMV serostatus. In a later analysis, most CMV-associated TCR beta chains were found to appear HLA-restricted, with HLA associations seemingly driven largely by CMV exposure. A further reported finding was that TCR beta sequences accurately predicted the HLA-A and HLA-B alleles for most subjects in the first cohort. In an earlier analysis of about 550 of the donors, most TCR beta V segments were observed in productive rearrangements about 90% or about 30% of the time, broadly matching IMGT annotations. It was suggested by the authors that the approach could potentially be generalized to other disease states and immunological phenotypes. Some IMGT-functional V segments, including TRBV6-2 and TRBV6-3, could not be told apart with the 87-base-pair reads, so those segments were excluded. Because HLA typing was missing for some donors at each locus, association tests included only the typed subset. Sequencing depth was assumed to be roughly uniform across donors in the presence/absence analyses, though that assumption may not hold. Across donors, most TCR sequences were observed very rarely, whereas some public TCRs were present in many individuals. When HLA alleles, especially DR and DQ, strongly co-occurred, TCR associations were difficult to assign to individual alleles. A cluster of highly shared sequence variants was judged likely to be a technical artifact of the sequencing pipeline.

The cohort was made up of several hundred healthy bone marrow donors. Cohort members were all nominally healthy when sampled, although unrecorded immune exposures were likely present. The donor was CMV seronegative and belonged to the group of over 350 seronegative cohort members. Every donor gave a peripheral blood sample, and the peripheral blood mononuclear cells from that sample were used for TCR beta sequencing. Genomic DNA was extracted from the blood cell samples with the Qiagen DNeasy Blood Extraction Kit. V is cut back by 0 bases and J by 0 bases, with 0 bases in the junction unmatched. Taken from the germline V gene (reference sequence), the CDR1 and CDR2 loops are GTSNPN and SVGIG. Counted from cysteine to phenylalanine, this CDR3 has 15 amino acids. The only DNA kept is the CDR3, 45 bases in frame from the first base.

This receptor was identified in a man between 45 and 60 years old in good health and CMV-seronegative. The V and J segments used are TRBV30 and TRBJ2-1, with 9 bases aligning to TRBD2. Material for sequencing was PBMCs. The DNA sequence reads TGTGCCTGGAGTGTTAGCGGGGGCTCCTACAATGAGCAGTTCTTC. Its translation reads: CAWSVSGGSYNEQFF.